This T cell receptor (beta chain) originates from a study of cytomegalovirus exposure and HLA in healthy donors. The germline CDR1 and CDR2 sequences are SNHLY and FYNNEI. V was trimmed by 8 bases and J by 0 bases, leaving 17 bases between them. The CDR3 runs 16 residues. The PCR employed 60 Vbeta primers together with 13 Jbeta primers. In the authors' methods: Around 80 million unique TCR beta chains, around 11 million of them shared, were counted by a later analysis. Assay: immunoSEQ multiplex PCR; the TCRdb copy retains only in-frame clones and omits some. V, J and clone size derive from that table, while D and trimming were established from the DNA sequence. This sample's table reports about 72,000 clones.

This receptor was obtained from a man in his forties in good health and CMV-seronegative. The chain recombines TRBV2 with TRBJ2-1, with D perhaps matching TRBD1 (6 bases). The sample was PBMCs. The CDR3 spells CASRTFWDNSYNEQFF. For the CDR3, the DNA is TGTGCCAGCCGGACGTTTTGGGACAACTCCTACAATGAGCAGTTCTTC. Complete variable domain (other parts from reference TRBV2 and TRBJ2-1): EPEVTQTPSHQVTQMGQEVILRCVPISNHLYFYWYRQILGQKVEFLVSFYNNEISEKSEIFDDQFSVERPDGSNFTLKIRSTKLEDSAMYFCASRTFWDNSYNEQFFGPGTRLTVL.